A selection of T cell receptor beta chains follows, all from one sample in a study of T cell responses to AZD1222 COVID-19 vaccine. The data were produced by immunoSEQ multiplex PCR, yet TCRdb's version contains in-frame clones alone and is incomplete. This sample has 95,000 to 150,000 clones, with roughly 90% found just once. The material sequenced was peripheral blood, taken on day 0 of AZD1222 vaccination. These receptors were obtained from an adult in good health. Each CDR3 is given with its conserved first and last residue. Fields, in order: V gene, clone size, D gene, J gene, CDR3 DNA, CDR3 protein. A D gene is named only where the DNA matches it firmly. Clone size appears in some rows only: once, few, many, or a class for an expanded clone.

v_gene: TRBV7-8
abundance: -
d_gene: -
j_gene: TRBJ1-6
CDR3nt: TGTGCCAGCAGCTCAAACCCGGGGAGCTCCTATAATTCACCCCTCCACTTT
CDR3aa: CASSSNPGSSYNSPLHF

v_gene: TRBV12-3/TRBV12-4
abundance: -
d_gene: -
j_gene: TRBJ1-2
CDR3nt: TGTGCCAGCAGTTTAGGCCAGGGCTACACCTTC
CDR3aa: CASSLGQGYTF

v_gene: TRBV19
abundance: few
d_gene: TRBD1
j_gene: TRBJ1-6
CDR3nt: TGTGCCAGTCAGACAGGGACGAATTCACCCCTCCACTTT
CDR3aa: CASQTGTNSPLHF

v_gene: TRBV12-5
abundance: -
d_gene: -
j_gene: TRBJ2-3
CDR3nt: TGTGCTAGTGGTTCCTCGGAGGATAGCACAGATACGCAGTATTTT
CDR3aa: CASGSSEDSTDTQYF

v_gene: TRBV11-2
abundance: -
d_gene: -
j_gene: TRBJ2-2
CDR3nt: TGTGCCAGCAGCTTCGGGACCCTAAACACCGGGGAGCTGTTTTTT
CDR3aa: CASSFGTLNTGELFF

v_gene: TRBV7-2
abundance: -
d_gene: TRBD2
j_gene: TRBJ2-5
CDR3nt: TGTGCCAGCAGCTTAGTAGCGGGGGAGGTTCAAGAGACCCAGTACTTC
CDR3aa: CASSLVAGEVQETQYF

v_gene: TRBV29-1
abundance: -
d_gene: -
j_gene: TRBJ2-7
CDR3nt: TGCAGCGTCACACTGGCCTCCTACGAGCAGTACTTC
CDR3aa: CSVTLASYEQYF

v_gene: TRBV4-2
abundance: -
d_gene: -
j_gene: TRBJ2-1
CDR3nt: TGTGCCAGCAGCCAAGGTCATCGCGTTAATGAGCAGTTCTTC
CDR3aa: CASSQGHRVNEQFF

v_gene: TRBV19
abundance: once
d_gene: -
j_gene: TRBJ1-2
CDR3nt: TGTGCCAGTAGTATTCCGGAGAGTCCACGGGGCTACACCTTC
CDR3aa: CASSIPESPRGYTF

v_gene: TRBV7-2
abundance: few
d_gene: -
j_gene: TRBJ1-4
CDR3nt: TGTGCCAGCAGCTTGGGGGGTAGTGAAAAACTGTTTTTT
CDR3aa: CASSLGGSEKLFF

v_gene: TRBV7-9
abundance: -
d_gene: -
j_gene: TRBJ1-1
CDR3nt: TGTGCCAGCAGCTTGGTAGCGAACACTGAAGCTTTCTTT
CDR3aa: CASSLVANTEAFF

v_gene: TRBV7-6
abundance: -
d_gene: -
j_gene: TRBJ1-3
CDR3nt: TGTGCCAGCAGCTTAGCTCAGGGCTCTGGAAACACCATATATTTT
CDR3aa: CASSLAQGSGNTIYF

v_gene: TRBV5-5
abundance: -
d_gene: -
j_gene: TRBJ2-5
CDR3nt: TGTGCCAGCAGCTTGGAACTGCTTGTCCAAGAGACCCAGTACTTC
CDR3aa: CASSLELLVQETQYF

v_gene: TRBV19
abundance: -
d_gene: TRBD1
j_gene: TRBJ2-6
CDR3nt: TGTGCCAGTTCAGAACAGGGGGCTGGGGCCAACGTCCTGACTTTC
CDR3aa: CASSEQGAGANVLTF

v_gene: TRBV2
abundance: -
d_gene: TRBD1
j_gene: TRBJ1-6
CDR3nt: TGTGCCAGCAGTGAATTGACAGGGGGTAATTCACCCCTCCACTTT
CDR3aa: CASSELTGGNSPLHF

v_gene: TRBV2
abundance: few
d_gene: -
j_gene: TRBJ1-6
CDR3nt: TGTGCCAGCATGCCAGATAATAATTCACCCCTCCACTTT
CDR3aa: CASMPDNNSPLHF

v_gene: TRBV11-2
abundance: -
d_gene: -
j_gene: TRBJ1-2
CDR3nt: TGTGCCAGCAGCTCTAGACAGGTCGGGAACTATGGCTACACCTTC
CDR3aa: CASSSRQVGNYGYTF

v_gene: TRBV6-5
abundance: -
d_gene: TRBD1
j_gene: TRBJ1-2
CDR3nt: TGTGCCAGCAGCCCCCGGACAGGGGGTAACTATGGCTACACCTTC
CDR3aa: CASSPRTGGNYGYTF

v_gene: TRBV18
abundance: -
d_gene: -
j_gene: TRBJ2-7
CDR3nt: TGTGCCAGCTCACCCAAGGGGGACTACGAGCAGTACTTC
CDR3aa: CASSPKGDYEQYF

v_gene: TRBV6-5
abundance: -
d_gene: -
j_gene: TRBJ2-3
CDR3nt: TGTGCCAGCAGAGCCTGGGTTTCGGATACGCAGTATTTT
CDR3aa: CASRAWVSDTQYF

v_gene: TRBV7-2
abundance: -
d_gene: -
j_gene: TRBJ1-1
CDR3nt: TGTGCCAGCAGCCTACCCGTTCGGGGATGGAACACTGAAGCTTTCTTT
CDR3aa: CASSLPVRGWNTEAFF

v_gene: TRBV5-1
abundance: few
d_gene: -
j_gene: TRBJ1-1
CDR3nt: TGCGCCAGCAGCTTGGGCGGGGACCTCACTGAAGCTTTCTTT
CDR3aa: CASSLGGDLTEAFF

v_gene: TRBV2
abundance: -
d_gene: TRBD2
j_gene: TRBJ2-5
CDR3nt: TGTGCCAGCAGCTGGCTAGCGGGGGGGCAGACCCAGTACTTC
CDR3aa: CASSWLAGGQTQYF

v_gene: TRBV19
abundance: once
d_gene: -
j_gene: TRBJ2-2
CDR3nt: TGTGCCAGTGGCAACACCGGGGAGCTGTTTTTT
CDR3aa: CASGNTGELFF

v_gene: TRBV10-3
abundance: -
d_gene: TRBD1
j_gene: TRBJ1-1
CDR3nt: TGTGCCGCCTCAGGGGGCACTGAAGCTTTCTTT
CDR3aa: CAASGGTEAFF

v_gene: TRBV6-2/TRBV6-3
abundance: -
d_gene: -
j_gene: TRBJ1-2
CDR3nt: TGTGCCAGCAGTTATAGTGCACGAGAGGTCGTGTTGGGCTACACCTTC
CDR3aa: CASSYSAREVVLGYTF

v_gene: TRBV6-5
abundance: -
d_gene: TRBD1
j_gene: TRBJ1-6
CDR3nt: TGTGCCAGCGGCCAAACAGGGGGCTATAATTCACCCCTCCACTTT
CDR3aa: CASGQTGGYNSPLHF

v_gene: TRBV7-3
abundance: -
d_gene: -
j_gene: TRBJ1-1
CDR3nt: TGTGCCAGCAGCTTTGCTGTCATGAACACTGAAGCTTTCTTT
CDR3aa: CASSFAVMNTEAFF

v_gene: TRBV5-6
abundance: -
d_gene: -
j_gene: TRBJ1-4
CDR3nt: TGTGCCAGCAGGTTCACCGGGGGATCAGAAAAACTGTTTTTT
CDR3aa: CASRFTGGSEKLFF

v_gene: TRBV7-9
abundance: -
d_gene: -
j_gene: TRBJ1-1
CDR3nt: TGTGCCAGCAGCCGCAGAAAGAACACTGAAGCTTTCTTT
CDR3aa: CASSRRKNTEAFF

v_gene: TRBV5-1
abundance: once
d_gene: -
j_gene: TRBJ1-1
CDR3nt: TGCGCCAGCAGCCCCTCCGGTGAACACACTGAAGCTTTCTTT
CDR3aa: CASSPSGEHTEAFF